This record covers a single T cell receptor beta chain. The antigen is unknown. These data come from a study of blood T cells in healthy people across ages. Study outcomes and limitations: Any conclusive comparison of naive versus antigen-experienced cells was prevented by using unsorted PBMCs. Expanded clonotype changes were possibly confounded by unknown donor CMV status.

The CDR3 covers 14 residues. The germline V gene encodes CDR1 MGHRA and CDR2 YSYEKL. Deletions cut 1 base from V and 3 bases from J, with 7 bases between. Extracted total RNA amounted to at least 5.5 micrograms for each sample. Together with a sample-barcoded 5' primer, a J-beta primer mix was included in a second PCR lasting roughly 6 to 12 cycles. Every individual sample yielded 2.5 million or more paired-end reads (each containing CDR3). TCRdb re-called the 5' RACE reads through MiXCR, storing one row per CDR3 protein. The sample records about 1,400,000 distinct CDR3 sequences, approximately 63% being singletons.

The rearrangement links TRBV4-1 to TRBJ1-5; D unresolved. This sequence was found in a man aged 18-30 years in good health. The specimen was blood. CDR3 bases: TGCGCCAGCAGCCAAGCCGCGGTCAATCAGCCCCAGCATTTT. Its protein is CASSQAAVNQPQHF.